The next 3 T cell receptor beta chains were all read from a single sample in a study of beta chain features in type 1 diabetes. Every isolated RNA sample was fully reverse transcribed, so sequencing captured expressed TCRB transcripts. The table came from immunoSEQ multiplex PCR; TCRdb's copy has only in-frame clones and leaves some out. Among under 400,000 clones listed, 14% were seen once. The sequenced sample was central memory CD4+ T cells from blood. The receptors stem from a young man in good health.

This clone has a handful of counts. The chain has TRBV6-1 and TRBJ2-1; 13 nucleotides match TRBD2. The CDR3 runs 14 residues. The V segment lost 4 bases and the J segment 10 bases; nucleotides outside the gene matches: 4. Germline CDR1 and CDR2: MNHNS and SASEGT. DNA for the CDR3: TGTGCCAGCAGTGCCGGACTAGCGGGAGTGGAGCAGTTCTTC. Protein: CASSAGLAGVEQFF.

The chain links TRBV6-6 to TRBJ1-1; D might be TRBD1 (6 bases). The ends were cut back, 5 bases at V and 4 bases at J, with 14 bases in the middle. Germline V lookup: CDR1 MNHNY, CDR2 SVGAGI (reference sequence). This CDR3 region has 14 residues. The CDR3 loop reads CASSHRVSGTEAFF. In DNA, the CDR3 is TGTGCCAGCAGTCACAGGGTTTCGGGCACTGAAGCTTTCTTT.

This clone occurred a few times. V gene TRBV5-5 combines with J gene TRBJ2-7; D not certain. CDR1 and CDR2 from the germline V gene are SGHKS and YYEKEE (reference sequence). The CDR3 runs 16 residues. Trimming took off 4 bases at V and 6 bases at J, with 23 bases between the two ends. This CDR3 reads CASSGGRASPSSEQYF. The CDR3 coding sequence is TGTGCCAGCAGCGGCGGCCGGGCATCCCCCTCGTCCGAGCAGTACTTC.